The rows below give T cell receptor beta chains drawn from one sample of a study of blood T cells in healthy people across ages. TCRdb called the 5' RACE reads again in MiXCR, with one record for every CDR3 protein. The sample includes around 1,800,000 distinct CDR3 sequences, approximately 39% of them seen just once. Sequenced: blood. The receptors were sampled from a human donor in good health. The CDR3 runs from the conserved cysteine through the conserved F or W. Each record gives: D gene, clone size, V gene, J gene, CDR3 protein, CDR3 DNA. A D gene is named only where the DNA matches it firmly. Expanded clones are given a class, and other clones once, few, many or no size at all.

>TRBD1|few|TRBV29-1|TRBJ1-1
CSVDMGQGDTEAFF
TGCAGCGTTGACATGGGACAGGGGGACACTGAAGCTTTCTTT
>TRBD2|.|TRBV6-2/TRBV6-3|TRBJ2-1
CASSSLAGGHNNEQFF
TGTGCCAGCAGTTCCCTAGCGGGGGGGCATAACAATGAGCAGTTCTTC
>.|.|TRBV10-2|TRBJ2-7
CASSESPGSEQYF
TGCGCCAGCAGTGAGTCGCCGGGGAGCGAGCAGTACTTC
>TRBD1|.|TRBV12-3/TRBV12-4|TRBJ1-2
CASRGTGTGGPTYGYTF
TGTGCCAGCAGGGGCACCGGGACAGGGGGCCCGACCTATGGCTACACCTTC
>.|.|TRBV6-2/TRBV6-3|TRBJ1-5
CASRGLGDQPQHF
TGTGCCAGCAGGGGACTCGGTGACCAGCCCCAGCATTTT
>TRBD1|many|TRBV29-1|TRBJ2-1
CSAGQGFGNEQFF
TGCAGCGCCGGACAGGGGTTCGGCAATGAGCAGTTCTTC
>.|.|TRBV6-5|TRBJ2-7
CASRRAREFYEQYF
TGTGCCAGCAGGCGGGCAAGGGAGTTTTACGAGCAGTACTTC
>.|.|TRBV27|TRBJ2-5
CASSRGPGGGQETQYF
TGTGCCAGCAGCCGAGGACCGGGTGGAGGGCAAGAGACCCAGTACTTC
>TRBD1|few|TRBV4-3|TRBJ1-6
CASSQGQGATPLHF
TGCGCCAGCAGCCAGGGACAGGGGGCTACACCCCTCCACTTT
>TRBD2|.|TRBV5-1|TRBJ2-3
CASSLRLAGEDTQYF
TGCGCCAGCAGCTTGAGACTAGCGGGGGAAGATACGCAGTATTTT
>.|.|TRBV5-1|TRBJ1-6
CASSLSFGSLHF
TGCGCCAGCAGCTTGTCGTTCGGGTCCCTCCACTTT
>TRBD2|.|TRBV12-3/TRBV12-4|TRBJ2-5
CASQYSGLEGQETQYF
TGTGCCAGCCAGTACTCGGGACTAGAGGGTCAAGAGACCCAGTACTTC
>TRBD2|.|TRBV6-5|TRBJ2-7
CASSYSRFGLASYEQYF
TGTGCCAGCAGTTACAGCCGTTTTGGACTAGCGAGCTACGAGCAGTACTTC
>.|.|TRBV5-1|TRBJ1-1
CASSLGGGNLWNTEAFF
TGCGCCAGCAGCTTGGGAGGGGGAAATCTGTGGAACACTGAAGCTTTCTTT
>TRBD2|.|TRBV5-1|TRBJ2-5
CAGSSGTSRPIEETQYF
TGCGCCGGCAGCTCAGGGACTAGCAGACCAATTGAAGAGACCCAGTACTTC
>.|.|TRBV29-1|TRBJ1-1
CSVQTPGAGYTEAFF
TGCAGCGTCCAAACCCCAGGGGCTGGATACACTGAAGCTTTCTTT
>.|few|TRBV4-2|TRBJ2-7
CASSHNMGGGPYEQYF
TGTGCCAGCAGCCACAACATGGGCGGGGGCCCCTACGAGCAGTACTTC
>.|.|TRBV7-2|TRBJ1-2
CASSFAPSMDYGCTF
TGTGCCAGCAGCTTCGCGCCATCGATGGACTATGGCTGCACCTTC
>.|few|TRBV29-1|TRBJ2-7
CSVAQGRSYEQYF
TGCAGCGTTGCACAGGGGAGGTCCTACGAGCAGTACTTC
>TRBD2|.|TRBV7-9|TRBJ2-3
CASSTGLAGARTDTQYF
TGTGCCAGCAGCACCGGACTAGCGGGGGCCCGCACAGATACGCAGTATTTT
>.|.|TRBV20-1|TRBJ1-2
CSATEGDILVRGYTF
TGCAGTGCTACTGAAGGGGACATCCTCGTACGCGGCTACACCTTC
>TRBD1|.|TRBV7-9|TRBJ1-2
CASSPQQGAGDYTF
TGTGCCAGCAGCCCACAGCAGGGGGCGGGCGACTACACCTTC
>TRBD2|.|TRBV6-2/TRBV6-3|TRBJ2-5
CASSYSVGGARETQYF
TGTGCCAGCAGTTACAGTGTCGGGGGGGCTAGAGAGACCCAGTACTTC
>TRBD1|.|TRBV20-1|TRBJ1-1
CSAIPGQGAGTDTEAFF
TGCAGTGCCATCCCGGGACAGGGGGCCGGAACGGACACTGAAGCTTTCTTT
>.|.|TRBV28|TRBJ2-3
CASSLYAGANTDTQYF
TGTGCCAGCAGTTTATACGCGGGGGCGAACACAGATACGCAGTATTTT
>.|many|TRBV2|TRBJ1-1
CASSERENTEAFF
TGTGCCAGCAGTGAACGGGAAAACACTGAAGCTTTCTTT
>.|few|TRBV6-5|TRBJ2-1
CASGGPSYNEQFF
TGTGCCTCCGGGGGGCCCTCCTACAATGAGCAGTTCTTC
>.|.|TRBV20-1|TRBJ2-7
CSARRVDTKEQYF
TGCAGTGCTAGAAGAGTGGACACGAAAGAGCAGTACTTC
>.|.|TRBV20-1|TRBJ2-5
CSARIHAPETQYF
TGCAGTGCTAGAATACATGCCCCAGAGACCCAGTACTTC
>.|.|TRBV28|TRBJ1-2
CANSPFRVAGGYTF
TGTGCCAACAGTCCGTTCAGGGTTGCGGGAGGCTACACCTTC
>.|.|TRBV7-2|TRBJ1-4
CASSSPGPINEKLFF
TGTGCCAGCAGCTCCCCGGGACCGATTAATGAAAAACTGTTTTTT
>.|.|TRBV4-3|TRBJ1-1
CASSQGISWGPEAFF
TGCGCCAGCAGCCAAGGCATAAGTTGGGGTCCTGAAGCTTTCTTT
>TRBD1|once|TRBV10-2|TRBJ1-5
CASRGAAQGAQHF
TGCGCCAGCAGGGGGGCAGCCCAGGGGGCCCAGCATTTT
>.|few|TRBV4-1|TRBJ2-7
CASSQDFGPSESYEQYF
TGCGCCAGCAGCCAAGATTTTGGGCCTAGCGAATCCTACGAGCAGTACTTC
>.|few|TRBV12-3/TRBV12-4|TRBJ2-3
CASSRGHGHTDTQYF
TGTGCCAGCAGCCGCGGACACGGACACACAGATACGCAGTATTTT
>.|few|TRBV7-2|TRBJ2-5
CASSQGFDQETQYF
TGTGCCAGCAGCCAGGGTTTCGACCAAGAGACCCAGTACTTC
>.|.|TRBV29-1|TRBJ1-5
CSVGSGPHSNQPQHF
TGCAGCGTAGGATCGGGTCCCCATAGCAATCAGCCCCAGCATTTT
>.|.|TRBV30|TRBJ1-5
CAWSTGRVLNQPQHF
TGTGCCTGGAGCACTGGCCGGGTCCTCAATCAGCCCCAGCATTTT
>.|.|TRBV20-1|TRBJ1-2
CSAPGVGGASLYGYTF
TGCAGTGCCCCCGGAGTTGGGGGGGCCAGTCTCTATGGCTACACCTTC
>TRBD2|.|TRBV15|TRBJ2-3
CATSRGLLAGGTDTQYF
TGTGCCACCAGCAGAGGGTTACTAGCGGGAGGCACAGATACGCAGTATTTT
>.|.|TRBV10-3|TRBJ1-5
CAIGEGGNNQPQHF
TGTGCCATTGGGGAGGGAGGGAATAATCAGCCCCAGCATTTT
>TRBD1|few|TRBV20-1|TRBJ1-2
CSAPMTGLYGYTF
TGCAGTGCTCCTATGACAGGGCTCTATGGCTACACCTTC
>TRBD2|.|TRBV28|TRBJ2-1
CASSSVAGGLLRFF
TGTGCCAGCAGTTCGGTCGCGGGGGGGCTTCTTCGGTTCTTC
>TRBD1|.|TRBV11-2|TRBJ1-2
CASSFRTGTGVYGYTF
TGTGCCAGCAGCTTCAGAACCGGGACAGGGGTCTATGGCTACACCTTC
>.|.|TRBV11-2|TRBJ1-5
CASSFQVGQPQHF
TGTGCCAGCAGCTTTCAGGTTGGACAGCCCCAGCATTTT
>.|.|TRBV5-4|TRBJ1-2
CASSLLGGLGYTF
TGTGCCAGCAGCTTGTTGGGGGGGCTGGGCTACACCTTC
>.|.|TRBV27|TRBJ2-3
CTSSLLGFGAPTDTQYF
TGTACCAGCAGTTTATTAGGTTTTGGGGCACCCACAGATACGCAGTATTTT
>TRBD2|.|TRBV7-6|TRBJ2-1
CASARASGGVGYNEQFF
TGTGCCAGCGCGAGGGCTAGCGGGGGGGTAGGATACAATGAGCAGTTCTTC
>.|.|TRBV6-5|TRBJ1-2
CASSYSSLSRGANYGYTF
TGTGCCAGCAGTTACTCGAGTCTGAGCAGAGGAGCCAACTATGGCTACACCTTC
>TRBD1|.|TRBV10-3|TRBJ2-7
CAISESKGPGGTYEQYF
TGTGCCATCAGTGAGTCGAAAGGGCCAGGGGGAACCTACGAGCAGTACTTC